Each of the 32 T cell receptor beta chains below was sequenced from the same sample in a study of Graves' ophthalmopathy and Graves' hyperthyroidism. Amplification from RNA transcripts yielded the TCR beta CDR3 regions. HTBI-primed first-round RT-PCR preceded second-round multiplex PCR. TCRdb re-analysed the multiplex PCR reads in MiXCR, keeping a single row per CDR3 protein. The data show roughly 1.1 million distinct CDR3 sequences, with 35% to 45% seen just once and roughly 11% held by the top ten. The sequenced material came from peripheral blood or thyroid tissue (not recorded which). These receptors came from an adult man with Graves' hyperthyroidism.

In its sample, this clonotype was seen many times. DNA for the CDR3: TGTGCCAGTAGTATCCGGGACAGGGTTATCGATGGCTACACCTTC. It is translated as CASSIRDRVIDGYTF. The chain uses TRBV19 and TRBJ1-2; TRBD1 aligns across 9 bases. This CDR3 region has 15 residues. Germline-derived CDR1 and CDR2 are LNHDA and SQIVND (reference sequence). V dropped 3 bases and J dropped 6; count of bases not matched to a gene: 8.

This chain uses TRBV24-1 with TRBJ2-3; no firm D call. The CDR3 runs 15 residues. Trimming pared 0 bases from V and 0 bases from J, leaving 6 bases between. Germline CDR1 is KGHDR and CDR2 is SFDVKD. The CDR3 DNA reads TGTGCCACCAGTGATTTGGTGGGTAGCACAGATACGCAGTATTTT. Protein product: CATSDLVGSTDTQYF.

The CDR3 nucleotides are TGCGCCAGCAGTGTACAGGGTCTTCAGCCCCAGCATTTT. Residues: CASSVQGLQPQHF. The J gene is TRBJ1-5, the V gene TRBV10-2; D may be TRBD1 (6 bases). This CDR3 contains 13 residues. Deletions cut 4 bases from V and 6 bases from J, with 10 bases between. Germline CDR1 WSHSY, CDR2 SAAADI.

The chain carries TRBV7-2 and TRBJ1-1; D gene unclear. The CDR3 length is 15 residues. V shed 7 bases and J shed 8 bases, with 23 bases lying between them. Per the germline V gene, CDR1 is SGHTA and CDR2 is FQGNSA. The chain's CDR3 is CASTPSQDPKSEAFF. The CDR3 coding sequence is TGTGCCAGCACCCCGAGCCAGGACCCTAAGTCGGAAGCTTTCTTT.

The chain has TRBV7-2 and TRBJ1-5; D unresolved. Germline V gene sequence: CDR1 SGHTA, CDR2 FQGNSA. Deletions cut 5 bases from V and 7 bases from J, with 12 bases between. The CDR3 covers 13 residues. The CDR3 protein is CASSRVVEQPQHF. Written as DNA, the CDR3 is TGTGCCAGCAGCCGGGTGGTTGAACAGCCCCAGCATTTT.

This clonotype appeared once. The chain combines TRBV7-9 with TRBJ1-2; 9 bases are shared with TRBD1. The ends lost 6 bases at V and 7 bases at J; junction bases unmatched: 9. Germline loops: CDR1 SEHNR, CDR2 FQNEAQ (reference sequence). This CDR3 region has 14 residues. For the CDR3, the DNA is TGTGCCAGCAGTTACTCAGGACAGGGGCCTGGCTACACCTTC. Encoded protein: CASSYSGQGPGYTF.

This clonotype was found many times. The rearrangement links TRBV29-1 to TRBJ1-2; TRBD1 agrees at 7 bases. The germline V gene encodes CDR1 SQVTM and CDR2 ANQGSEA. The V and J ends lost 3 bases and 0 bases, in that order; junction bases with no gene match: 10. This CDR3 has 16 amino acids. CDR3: CSVEGTDRSSNYGYTF. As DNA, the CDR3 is TGCAGCGTTGAGGGGACAGACCGAAGTTCTAACTATGGCTACACCTTC. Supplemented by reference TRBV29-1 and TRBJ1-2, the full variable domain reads SAVISQKPSRDICQRGTSLTIQCQVDSQVTMMFWYRQQPGQSLTLIATANQGSEATYESGFVIDKFPISRPNLTFSTLTVSNMSPEDSSIYLCSVEGTDRSSNYGYTFGSGTRLTVV.

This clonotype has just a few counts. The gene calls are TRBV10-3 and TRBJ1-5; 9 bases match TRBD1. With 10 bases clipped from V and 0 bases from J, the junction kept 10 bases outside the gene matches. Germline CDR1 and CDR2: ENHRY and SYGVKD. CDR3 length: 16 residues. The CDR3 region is CASSPGTGFSNQPQHF. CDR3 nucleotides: TGTGCCAGCAGCCCCGGGACAGGGTTTAGCAATCAGCCCCAGCATTTT.

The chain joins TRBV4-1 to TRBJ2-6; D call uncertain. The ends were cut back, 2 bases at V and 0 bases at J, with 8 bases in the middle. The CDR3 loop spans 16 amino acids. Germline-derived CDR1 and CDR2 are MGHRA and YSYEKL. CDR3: CASSQIGRSGANVLTF. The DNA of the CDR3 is TGCGCCAGCAGCCAAATCGGACGCTCTGGGGCCAACGTCCTGACTTTC.

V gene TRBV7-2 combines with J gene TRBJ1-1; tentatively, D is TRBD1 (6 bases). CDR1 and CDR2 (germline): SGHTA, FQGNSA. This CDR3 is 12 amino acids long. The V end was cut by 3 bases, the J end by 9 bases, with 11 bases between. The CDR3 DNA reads TGTGCCAGCAGCTTGTCAGGGGCAAAAGCTTTCTTT. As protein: CASSLSGAKAFF.

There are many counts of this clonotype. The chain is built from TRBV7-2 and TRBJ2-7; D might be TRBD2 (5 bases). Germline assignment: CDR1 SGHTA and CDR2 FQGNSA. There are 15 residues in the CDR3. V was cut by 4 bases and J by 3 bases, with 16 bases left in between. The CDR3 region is CASSSSRRAYYEQYF. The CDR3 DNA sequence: TGTGCCAGCAGCTCCAGTAGGCGGGCTTACTACGAGCAGTACTTC.

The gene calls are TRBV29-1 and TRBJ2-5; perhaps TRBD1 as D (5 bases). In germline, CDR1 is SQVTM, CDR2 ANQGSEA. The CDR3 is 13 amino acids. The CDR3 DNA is TGCAGTGTTCCCCCTCAGGGTCGGGAGACCCAGTACTTC. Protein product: CSVPPQGRETQYF.

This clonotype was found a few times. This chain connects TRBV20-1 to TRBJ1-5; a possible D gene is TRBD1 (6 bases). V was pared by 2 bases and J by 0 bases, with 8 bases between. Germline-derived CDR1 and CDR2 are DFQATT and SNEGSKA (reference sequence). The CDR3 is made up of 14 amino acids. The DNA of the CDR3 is TGCAGTGCTAGACCAGGGGTTAGCAATCAGCCCCAGCATTTT. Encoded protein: CSARPGVSNQPQHF.

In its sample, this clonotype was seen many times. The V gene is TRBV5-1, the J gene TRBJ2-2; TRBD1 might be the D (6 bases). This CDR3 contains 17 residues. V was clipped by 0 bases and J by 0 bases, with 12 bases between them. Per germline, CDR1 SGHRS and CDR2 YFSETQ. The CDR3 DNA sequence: TGCGCCAGCAGCTTGGGAGGGACACCCTCGAACACCGGGGAGCTGTTTTTT. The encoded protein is CASSLGGTPSNTGELFF.

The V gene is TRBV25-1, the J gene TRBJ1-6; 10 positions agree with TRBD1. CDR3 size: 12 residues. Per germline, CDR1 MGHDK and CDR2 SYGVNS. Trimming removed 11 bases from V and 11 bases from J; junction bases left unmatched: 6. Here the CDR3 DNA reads TGTGCCGTCTTGGGACAGGGGACACCCCTCCACTTT. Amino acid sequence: CAVLGQGTPLHF.

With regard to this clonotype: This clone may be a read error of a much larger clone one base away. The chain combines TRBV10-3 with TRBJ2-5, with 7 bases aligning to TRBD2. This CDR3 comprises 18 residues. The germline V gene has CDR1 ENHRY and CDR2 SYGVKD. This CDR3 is CATRGAGNGNRVQATQYF. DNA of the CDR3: TGTGCCACTCGTGGAGCGGGGAATGGTAACCGGGTACAAGCGACCCAGTACTTC.

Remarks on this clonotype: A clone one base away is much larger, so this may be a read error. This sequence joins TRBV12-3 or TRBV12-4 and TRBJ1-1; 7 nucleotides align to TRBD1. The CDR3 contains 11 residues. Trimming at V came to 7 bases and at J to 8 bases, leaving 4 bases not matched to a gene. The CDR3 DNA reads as TGTGCCAGCACTCAGACAGGGGAAGCTTTCTTT. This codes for CASTQTGEAFF.

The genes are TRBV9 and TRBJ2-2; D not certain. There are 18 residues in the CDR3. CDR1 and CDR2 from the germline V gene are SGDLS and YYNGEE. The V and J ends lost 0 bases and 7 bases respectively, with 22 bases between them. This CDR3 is CASSVATANRIQNGELFF. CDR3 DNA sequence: TGTGCCAGCAGCGTAGCTACTGCGAATAGGATTCAAAACGGGGAGCTGTTTTTT.

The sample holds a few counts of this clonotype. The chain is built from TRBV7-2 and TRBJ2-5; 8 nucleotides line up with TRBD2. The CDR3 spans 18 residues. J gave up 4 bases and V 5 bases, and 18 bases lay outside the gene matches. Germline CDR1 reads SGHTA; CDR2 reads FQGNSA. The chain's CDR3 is CASSEGRVQREFGETQYF. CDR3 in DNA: TGTGCCAGCAGCGAAGGGCGGGTCCAGCGGGAGTTTGGAGAGACCCAGTACTTC.

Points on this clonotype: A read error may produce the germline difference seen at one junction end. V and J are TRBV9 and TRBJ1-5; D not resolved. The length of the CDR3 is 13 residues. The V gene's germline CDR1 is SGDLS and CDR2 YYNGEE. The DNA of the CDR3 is TGTGCCAGCAGCCCCAGAGGCAGTCAGACCCAGCATTTT. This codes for CASSPRGSQTQHF. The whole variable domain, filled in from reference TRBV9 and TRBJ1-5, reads DSGVTQTPKHLITATGQRVTLRCSPRSGDLSVYWYQQSLDQGLQFLIQYYNGEERAKGNILERFSAQQFPDLHSELNLSSLELGDSALYFCASSPRGSQTQHFGDGTRLSIL.

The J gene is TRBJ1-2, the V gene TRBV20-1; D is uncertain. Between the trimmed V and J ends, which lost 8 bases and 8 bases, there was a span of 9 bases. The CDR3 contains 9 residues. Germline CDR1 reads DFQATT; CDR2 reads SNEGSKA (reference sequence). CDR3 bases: TGCAGTTACTCGCGGGGCTACACCTTC. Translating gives CSYSRGYTF.

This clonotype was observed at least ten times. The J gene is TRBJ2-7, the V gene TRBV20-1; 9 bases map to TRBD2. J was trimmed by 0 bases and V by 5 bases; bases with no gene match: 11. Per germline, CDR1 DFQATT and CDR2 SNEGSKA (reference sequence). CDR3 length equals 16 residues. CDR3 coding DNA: TGCAGTGCTGCCCCAGCGGGAGGATTTCACTCCTACGAGCAGTACTTC. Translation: CSAAPAGGFHSYEQYF.

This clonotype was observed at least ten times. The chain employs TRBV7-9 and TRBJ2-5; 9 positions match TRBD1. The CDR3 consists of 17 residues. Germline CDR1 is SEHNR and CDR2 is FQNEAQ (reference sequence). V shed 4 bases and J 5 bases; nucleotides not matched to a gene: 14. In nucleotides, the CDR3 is TGTGCCAGCAGCTCAGGGACAGGGTCGATTATGATGGAGACCCAGTACTTC. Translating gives CASSSGTGSIMMETQYF.

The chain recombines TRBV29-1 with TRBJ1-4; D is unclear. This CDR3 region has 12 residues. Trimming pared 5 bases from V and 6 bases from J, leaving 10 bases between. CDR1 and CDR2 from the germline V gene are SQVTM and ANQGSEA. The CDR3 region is CSVLGWDEKLFF. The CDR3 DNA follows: TGCAGCGTTTTAGGGTGGGATGAAAAACTGTTTTTT.

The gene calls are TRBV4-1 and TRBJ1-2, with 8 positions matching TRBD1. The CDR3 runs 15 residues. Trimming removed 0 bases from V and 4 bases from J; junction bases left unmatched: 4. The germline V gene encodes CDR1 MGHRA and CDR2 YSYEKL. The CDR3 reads CASSQETGDGYGYTF. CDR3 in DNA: TGCGCCAGCAGCCAAGAGACAGGGGATGGCTATGGCTACACCTTC.

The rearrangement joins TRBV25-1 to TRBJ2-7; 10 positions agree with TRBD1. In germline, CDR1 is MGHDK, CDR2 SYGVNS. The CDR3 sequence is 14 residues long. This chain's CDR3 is CAKGQGLHYDEQYF. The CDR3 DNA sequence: TGTGCTAAGGGACAGGGGCTCCACTATGACGAGCAGTACTTC.

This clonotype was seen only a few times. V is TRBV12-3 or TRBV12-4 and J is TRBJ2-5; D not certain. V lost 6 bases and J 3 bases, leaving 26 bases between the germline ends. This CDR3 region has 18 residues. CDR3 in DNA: TGTGCCAGCAGCCGCATTGACTCTCGGACGAAACAGAAAGAGACCCAGTACTTC. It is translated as CASSRIDSRTKQKETQYF.

The CDR3 nucleotides are TGCAGTTACGGGGGACAGGAGGTTGGCTACACCTTC. Translation: CSYGGQEVGYTF. The J gene is TRBJ1-2, the V gene TRBV29-1, with 8 bases that match TRBD1. This CDR3 has 12 residues. Looked up from germline, CDR1 is SQVTM and CDR2 is ANQGSEA.

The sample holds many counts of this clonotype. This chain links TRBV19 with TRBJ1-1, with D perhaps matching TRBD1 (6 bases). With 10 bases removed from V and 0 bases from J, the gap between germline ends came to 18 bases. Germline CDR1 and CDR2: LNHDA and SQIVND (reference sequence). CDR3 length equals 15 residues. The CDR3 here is CATSTGPTMNTEAFF. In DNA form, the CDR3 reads TGTGCCACCTCGACAGGTCCCACCATGAACACTGAAGCTTTCTTT.

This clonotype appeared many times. CDR3 DNA: TGCAGTGCTAGCAGGGTTCGCACTGAAGCTTTCTTT. This translates into CSASRVRTEAFF. The chain uses TRBV20-1 and TRBJ1-1; possibly TRBD1 for D (5 bases). CDR3 length: 12 amino acids. Per germline, CDR1 DFQATT and CDR2 SNEGSKA (reference sequence). Trimming shortened V by 3 bases and J by 4 bases, and 9 bases separated the two germline ends.

The CDR3 sequence is CSAHAAGATDTQYF. The CDR3 coding sequence is TGCAGTGCTCATGCAGCGGGAGCGACAGATACGCAGTATTTT. V is TRBV20-1 and J is TRBJ2-3, with 8 positions matching TRBD2. V lost 5 bases to trimming and J lost 3 bases; unmatched junction nucleotides: 7. The germline V gene has CDR1 DFQATT and CDR2 SNEGSKA (reference sequence). The length of the CDR3 is 14 residues.

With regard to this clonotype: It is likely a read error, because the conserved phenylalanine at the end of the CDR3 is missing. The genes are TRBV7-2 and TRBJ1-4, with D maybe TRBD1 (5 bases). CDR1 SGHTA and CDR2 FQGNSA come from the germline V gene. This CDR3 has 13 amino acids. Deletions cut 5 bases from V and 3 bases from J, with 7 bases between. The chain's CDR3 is CASSTTANEKLFS. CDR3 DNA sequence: TGTGCCAGCAGCACGACAGCTAATGAAAAACTGTTTTCT.